The 31 T cell receptor beta chains reported below all come from one sample, sequenced in a study of cytomegalovirus exposure and HLA in healthy donors (TCRdb year 2017). Libraries were built with the immunoSEQ multiplex PCR assay. As stored in TCRdb, this immuneACCESS dataset retains in-frame rearrangements with V and J assigned. A fraction of the clones does not appear; measured against another copy, unresolved V genes explain less than half of the discrepancy, and the remainder lacks a known reason. The sample data list 200,000 to 250,000 clones, and about 89% of these were observed just once. Around 1% of the sample is taken by the ten largest. The specimen sequenced was PBMCs. Receptor source: a woman between 18 and 30 years old in good health and CMV-seronegative.

The chain couples TRBV11-2 to TRBJ2-3, with D possibly TRBD2 on 5 matching bases. CDR1 and CDR2 (germline): SGHAT, FQNNGV. With 4 bases removed from V and 5 bases from J, the gap between germline ends came to 10 bases. This CDR3 has 13 amino acids. The CDR3 here is CASSSEAQDTQYF. In DNA form, the CDR3 reads TGTGCCAGCAGCTCGGAGGCCCAAGATACGCAGTATTTT. Together with reference TRBV11-2 and TRBJ2-3, the CDR3 gives the full variable domain: EAGVAQSPRYKIIEKRQSVAFWCNPISGHATLYWYQQILGQGPKLLIQFQNNGVVDDSQLPKDRFSAERLKGVDSTLKIQPAKLEDSAVYLCASSSEAQDTQYFGPGTRLTVL.

The chain is built from TRBV13 and TRBJ2-7, with 7 bases aligning to TRBD2. The CDR3 totals 15 residues. Trimming removed 8 bases from V and 0 bases from J; junction bases left unmatched: 10. Germline CDR1 is PRHDT and CDR2 is FYEKMQ (reference sequence). The chain's CDR3 is CASGKPGGSSYEQYF. In nucleotides, the CDR3 is TGTGCCAGCGGCAAACCGGGAGGTTCCTCCTACGAGCAGTACTTC.

The CDR3 loop reads CASSLRGGNLNEKLFF. In DNA, the CDR3 is TGTGCCAGCAGCTTACGAGGAGGGAACTTGAATGAAAAACTGTTTTTT. This chain joins TRBV7-9 and TRBJ1-4; the D is unclear. The V end was cut by 2 bases, the J end by 5 bases, with 15 bases between. The germline V gene has CDR1 SEHNR and CDR2 FQNEAQ (reference sequence). This CDR3 is 16 amino acids long.

The V and J genes are TRBV29-1 and TRBJ1-1, with D perhaps TRBD1 (6 bases). The CDR3 length is 14 residues. The germline V gene has CDR1 SQVTM and CDR2 ANQGSEA. V was clipped by 5 bases and J by 10 bases, with 23 bases between them. Here the CDR3 reads CSVSIKPGGGRAFF. In DNA form, the CDR3 reads TGCAGCGTTTCTATTAAACCGGGAGGGGGGAGAGCTTTCTTT.

This chain uses TRBV4-1 with TRBJ2-3; 9 bases fit TRBD1. J gave up 7 bases and V 0 bases, and 11 bases lay outside the gene matches. CDR1 is MGHRA, CDR2 YSYEKL, per germline. The CDR3 totals 17 residues. As DNA, the CDR3 is TGCGCCAGCAGCCAAGAAGGAGGACAGGGGATACGGAATACGCAGTATTTT. It encodes CASSQEGGQGIRNTQYF.

This clone showed up just once. V usage is TRBV9 and J usage is TRBJ2-1; a possible D gene is TRBD1 (5 bases). This CDR3 region has 12 residues. Trimming cost V 3 bases and J 10 bases, with 11 bases left between them. Germline V CDR1 and CDR2: SGDLS, YYNGEE. CDR3 residues: CASSAQGGEQFF. In DNA, the CDR3 is TGTGCCAGCAGCGCCCAGGGTGGCGAGCAGTTCTTC.

The chain links TRBV30 to TRBJ1-1; D ambiguous. Trimming took 8 bases from V and 3 from J, leaving 13 bases between them. CDR3 length: 12 residues. Germline V gene sequence: CDR1 GTSNPN, CDR2 SVGIG (reference sequence). CDR3 region: CAQRQIHTEAFF. For the CDR3, the DNA is TGTGCCCAGAGACAAATCCACACTGAAGCTTTCTTT. Looking up the rest from reference TRBV30 and TRBJ1-1 gives the full variable domain: SQTIHQWPATLVQPVGSPLSLECTVEGTSNPNLYWYRQAAGRGLQLLFYSVGIGQISSEVPQNLSASRPQDRQFILSSKKLLLSDSGFYLCAQRQIHTEAFFGQGTRLTVV.

The V gene is TRBV7-9, the J gene TRBJ1-3; 10 bases fit TRBD1. The length of the CDR3 is 14 residues. In germline, CDR1 is SEHNR, CDR2 FQNEAQ (reference sequence). V dropped 5 bases and J dropped 6; count of bases not matched to a gene: 4. The CDR3 sequence: CASSLGTGENTIYF. In DNA, the CDR3 is TGTGCCAGCAGCCTCGGGACAGGGGAAAACACCATATATTTT.

V usage is TRBV10-1 and J usage is TRBJ1-1; tentatively, D is TRBD1 (5 bases). Looked up from germline, CDR1 is WNHNN and CDR2 is SYGVQD (reference sequence). This CDR3 is built from 13 residues. Trimming shortened V by 0 bases and J by 8 bases, and 10 bases separated the two germline ends. CDR3 DNA sequence: TGCGCCAGCAGTGAGTCGGGGGGGAGAGAAGCTTTCTTT. Its translation is CASSESGGREAFF.

J is TRBJ2-7 and V is TRBV6-6, with no clear D. The V gene lost 0 bases and the J gene lost 0 bases, with 3 bases spanning the gap. CDR3 size: 13 residues. The V gene's germline CDR1 is MNHNY and CDR2 SVGAGI (reference sequence). The DNA for the CDR3 is TGTGCCAGCAGTTACTCAGCCTCCTACGAGCAGTACTTC. Translating it yields CASSYSASYEQYF.

The chain combines TRBV5-1 with TRBJ2-7, with 7 bases that match TRBD1. This CDR3 is built from 16 residues. The ends lost 6 bases at V and 1 base at J; junction bases unmatched: 13. CDR1 is SGHRS, CDR2 YFSETQ, per germline. CDR3 protein: CASTRHLRDSSYEQYF. DNA of the CDR3: TGCGCCAGCACTCGACACCTCCGGGACAGTTCCTACGAGCAGTACTTC.

The chain employs TRBV27 and TRBJ2-3; D not resolved. The CDR3 has 17 residues. Trimming stripped 5 bases from V and 0 bases from J, with 18 bases between. Germline-derived CDR1 and CDR2 are MNHEY and SMNVEV (reference sequence). As DNA, the CDR3 is TGTGCCAGCAGTCCCCTCCTTGCGAGCGCTAGCACAGATACGCAGTATTTT. This gives the protein CASSPLLASASTDTQYF.

This clone was detected only once. The chain uses TRBV28 and TRBJ1-3, with D hard to call. The CDR3 spans 14 residues. V shed 8 bases and J shed 1 base, with 12 bases lying between them. Germline V lookup: CDR1 MDHEN, CDR2 SYDVKM. Written as DNA, the CDR3 is TGTGCCAGCGGTGCCGCGGGTTCTGGAAACACCATATATTTT. Its protein product is CASGAAGSGNTIYF.

This chain links TRBV6-5 with TRBJ2-1, with D possibly matching TRBD2 (6 bases). The V gene lost 8 bases and the J gene lost 13 bases, with 18 bases spanning the gap. Germline V gene lookup returns CDR1 MNHEY and CDR2 SVGAGI. CDR3 length: 12 residues. The CDR3 here is CASHRSPTRQFF. DNA for the CDR3: TGTGCCAGCCACCGTTCCCCGACTAGACAGTTCTTC.

This chain links TRBV28 with TRBJ2-1; the match to TRBD2 covers 9 bases. The CDR3 runs to 17 residues. CDR1 MDHEN and CDR2 SYDVKM come from the germline V gene. V shed 6 bases, J shed 6 bases, and the junction held 15 bases outside the gene matches. The CDR3 is CASSRVFGREGLNEQFF. The CDR3 nucleotides are TGTGCCAGCAGCCGGGTGTTCGGGCGGGAGGGCCTCAATGAGCAGTTCTTC.

This chain links TRBV30 with TRBJ1-2, with D uncertain. Trimming shortened V by 0 bases and J by 8 bases, and 16 bases separated the two germline ends. CDR3 size: 14 residues. Germline V gives CDR1 GTSNPN, CDR2 SVGIG (reference sequence). Here the CDR3 reads CAWSVSAEGPGYTF. The DNA for the CDR3 is TGTGCCTGGAGTGTATCAGCAGAGGGCCCCGGCTACACCTTC.

V gene TRBV27 combines with J gene TRBJ1-5; maybe TRBD1 (5 bases). Trimming cost V 5 bases and J 2 bases, with 13 bases left between them. Germline-derived CDR1 and CDR2 are MNHEY and SMNVEV (reference sequence). The CDR3 sequence is 15 residues long. CDR3 nucleotides: TGTGCCAGCAGTCTTGCAGGGATTGGCAATCAGCCCCAGCATTTT. It codes for CASSLAGIGNQPQHF.

This chain uses TRBV6-5 with TRBJ1-1; 8 bases are a match to TRBD1. CDR3 length equals 15 residues. The germline CDR1 and CDR2 sequences are MNHEY and SVGAGI. V lost 5 bases to trimming and J lost 9 bases; unmatched junction nucleotides: 14. This CDR3 reads CASSRAARTGFKAFF. For the CDR3, the DNA is TGTGCCAGCAGTAGGGCCGCCCGGACAGGGTTTAAAGCTTTCTTT.

J is TRBJ2-7 and V is TRBV27; possibly TRBD2 for D (6 bases). The CDR3 runs 11 residues. Trimming took off 10 bases at V and 2 bases at J, with 9 bases between the two ends. CDR1 MNHEY and CDR2 SMNVEV come from the germline V gene (reference sequence). CDR3 nucleotide sequence: TGTGCCACTGGGGGGACCTACGAGCAGTACTTC. Residues: CATGGTYEQYF.

V gene TRBV28 combines with J gene TRBJ2-5; no clear D gene. Trimming pared 5 bases from V and 5 bases from J, leaving 18 bases between. The germline V gene has CDR1 MDHEN and CDR2 SYDVKM. There are 15 residues in the CDR3. CDR3 protein: CASSPVPPKRETQYF. CDR3 DNA sequence: TGTGCCAGCAGTCCCGTCCCCCCCAAACGGGAGACCCAGTACTTC.

The DNA of the CDR3 is TGTGCCAGTATTGACAGACCGAGTTATGGCTACACCTTC. This sequence encodes CASIDRPSYGYTF. The chain is built from TRBV28 and TRBJ1-2; possibly TRBD1 for D (5 bases). Per the germline V gene, CDR1 is MDHEN and CDR2 is SYDVKM. Trimming pared 9 bases from V and 5 bases from J, leaving 16 bases between. The length of the CDR3 is 13 residues.

J is TRBJ2-7 and V is TRBV5-1, with a tentative D call TRBD1 (6 bases). V shed 3 bases and J shed 0 bases, with 13 bases lying between them. This CDR3 comprises 15 residues. CDR1 SGHRS and CDR2 YFSETQ come from the germline V gene. DNA of the CDR3: TGCGCCAGCAGCTCGAACAGGGCCCACTCCTACGAGCAGTACTTC. Its protein is CASSSNRAHSYEQYF.

The rearrangement uses TRBV5-1 and TRBJ1-1, with a tentative D call TRBD1 (5 bases). Trimming shortened V by 4 bases and J by 5 bases, and 18 bases separated the two germline ends. There are 15 residues in the CDR3. Germline loops: CDR1 SGHRS, CDR2 YFSETQ. CDR3 in DNA: TGCGCCAGCAGCCCCTTGGCTACATCAGGGACTGAAGCTTTCTTT. Protein product: CASSPLATSGTEAFF.

The rearrangement joins TRBV15 to TRBJ2-1; 8 bases line up with TRBD2. The CDR3 sequence is 16 residues long. Germline V gives CDR1 LNHNV, CDR2 YYDKDF (reference sequence). The J segment lost 7 bases and the V segment lost 5 bases, leaving 13 bases of the junction unmatched. The chain's CDR3 is CATSPISGSRGNEQFF. The DNA of the CDR3 is TGTGCCACCAGCCCCATAAGCGGGAGTAGGGGTAATGAGCAGTTCTTC.

The chain couples TRBV2 to TRBJ1-2, with TRBD1 identical over 9 bases. Germline lookup yields CDR1 SNHLY and CDR2 FYNNEI. V shed 5 bases, J shed 6 bases, and the junction held 4 bases outside the gene matches. The CDR3 covers 13 residues. CDR3 bases: TGTGCCAGCAGTTGGACAGGGGCGGATGGCTACACCTTC. Translated, it gives CASSWTGADGYTF.

The V gene is TRBV7-2, the J gene TRBJ2-7; possibly TRBD2 for D (6 bases). Looked up from germline, CDR1 is SGHTA and CDR2 is FQGNSA. The V and J ends lost 3 bases and 0 bases respectively, with 12 bases between them. The CDR3 spans 15 residues. The CDR3 here is CASSLGGGISYEQYF. In DNA form, the CDR3 reads TGTGCCAGCAGCTTGGGGGGTGGGATCTCCTACGAGCAGTACTTC.

The chain has TRBV4-1 and TRBJ2-1; D is possibly TRBD2 (5 bases). CDR1 MGHRA and CDR2 YSYEKL come from the germline V gene. V was trimmed by 0 bases and J by 8 bases, leaving 17 bases between them. This CDR3 has 16 amino acids. The CDR3 loop reads CASSQEVWTSFHEQFF. The CDR3 bases are TGCGCCAGCAGCCAAGAGGTCTGGACTTCCTTTCATGAGCAGTTCTTC.

The DNA of the CDR3 is TGTGCCTCTCGAGGACAGATGGGAAACACCATATATTTT. Its protein product is CASRGQMGNTIYF. The chain uses TRBV10-3 and TRBJ1-3, with D perhaps TRBD1 (6 bases). The V and J ends lost 11 bases and 4 bases respectively, with 15 bases between them. The CDR3 runs to 13 residues. From germline, CDR1 is ENHRY and CDR2 SYGVKD.

The chain uses TRBV27 and TRBJ2-5; tentatively, D is TRBD2 (6 bases). V was clipped by 3 bases and J by 5 bases, with 10 bases between them. This CDR3 comprises 13 residues. Germline assignment: CDR1 MNHEY and CDR2 SMNVEV (reference sequence). Here the CDR3 DNA reads TGTGCCAGCAGTTTCGTTGGGGGGGAGACCCAGTACTTC. Translation: CASSFVGGETQYF.

This sequence joins TRBV6-1 and TRBJ1-1; D uncertain. This CDR3 is built from 15 residues. Germline assignment: CDR1 MNHNS and CDR2 SASEGT. V lost 7 bases to trimming and J lost 2 bases, with 17 bases between them. In DNA, the CDR3 is TGTGCCAGCACCGTCAATCGGGAATCTAACACTGAAGCTTTCTTT. Its translation is CASTVNRESNTEAFF.

The V gene is TRBV7-2, the J gene TRBJ2-3, with 10 bases identical to TRBD2. J gave up 5 bases and V 5 bases, and 7 bases lay outside the gene matches. Germline assignment: CDR1 SGHTA and CDR2 FQGNSA. The CDR3 has 15 amino acids. The CDR3 spells CASSGLAGVVDTQYF. As DNA, the CDR3 is TGTGCCAGCAGCGGCCTAGCGGGAGTTGTAGATACGCAGTATTTT.